This T cell receptor beta chain was profiled in a study of OX40 agonist ivuxolimab in advanced cancers. About the research overall: All patients had ivuxolimab intravenously every 2 weeks at 0.01 to 10 mg/kg.

In germline, CDR1 is MDHEN, CDR2 SYDVKM. The V end was cut by 8 bases, the J end by 4 bases, with 18 bases between. The CDR3 extends over 15 amino acids. Study-wide findings and caveats: Blood T cells, both CD4+ and CD8+, expanded clonally by week 6 at 0.1 to 3.0 mg/kg.

This clone was picked up one time. What it binds is unknown. TCRdb's table, derived via immunoSEQ multiplex PCR, lists solely in-frame clones and lacks some. The sample consists of some 41,000 clones, around nine tenths of them appearing once. The source is an adult with an advanced solid tumor such as melanoma, head and neck, liver or kidney cancer. Sequencing used CD4+ or CD8+ T cells sorted from blood, obtained in a trial of the OX40 agonist ivuxolimab. J is TRBJ1-5 and V is TRBV28; TRBD1 might be the D (6 bases). The CDR3 here is CASGKGGGKNQPQHF. CDR3 DNA: TGTGCCAGCGGTAAAGGGGGGGGGAAGAATCAGCCCCAGCATTTT.